This is a list of T cell receptor beta chains from one sample in a study of shared clonotypes between healthy human individuals. The assay was immunoSEQ multiplex PCR, and TCRdb's table has in-frame clones only and misses some. Here the sample spans about 1.5 million clones, 95% to 99% being singletons. The sample comprised naive CD4+ T cells sorted from blood. Every receptor here comes from a man aged 25-45 years in good health. Both conserved end residues are part of each CDR3. The order of the fields is J gene, V gene, D gene, clone size, CDR3 length, CDR3 protein, CDR3 DNA. The D gene is left open where the match is weak. Rows give clone size only sometimes, using once, few, many, or a class for an expanded clone.

>TRBJ2-5|TRBV18|-|-|14
CASSPRDSQETQYF
TGTGCCAGCTCACCGAGAGACTCCCAAGAGACCCAGTACTTC
>TRBJ2-5|TRBV18|-|-|16
CASSPLFGSAEETQYF
TGTGCCAGCTCACCATTATTTGGTTCAGCGGAAGAGACCCAGTACTTC
>TRBJ2-2|TRBV7-3|TRBD1|-|17
CASSLPGQGADTGELFF
TGTGCCAGCAGCTTACCGGGACAGGGGGCCGACACCGGGGAGCTGTTTTTT
>TRBJ2-3|TRBV28|-|-|14
CASSPRGLWDTQYF
TGTGCCAGCAGCCCGAGGGGCTTGTGGGATACGCAGTATTTT
>TRBJ2-7|TRBV5-1|TRBD2|-|15
CASSRELAGTYEQYF
TGCGCCAGCAGCCGCGAACTAGCGGGGACGTACGAGCAGTACTTC
>TRBJ1-5|TRBV7-9|-|-|13
CASSLGGGEPQHF
TGTGCCAGCAGCTTAGGCGGTGGGGAGCCCCAGCATTTT
>TRBJ2-2|TRBV5-1|-|-|15
CASSSTRGNTGELFF
TGCGCCAGCAGCTCGACCCGGGGCAACACCGGGGAGCTGTTTTTT
>TRBJ1-1|TRBV6-6|-|-|12
CASRVGNTEAFF
TGTGCCAGCAGAGTAGGGAACACTGAAGCTTTCTTT
>TRBJ1-2|TRBV7-3|-|-|14
CASIEVGVPSGYTF
TGTGCCAGCATCGAGGTCGGGGTGCCCTCGGGCTACACCTTC
>TRBJ2-7|TRBV7-9|TRBD2|-|18
CASSLRVLAGGSSYEQYF
TGTGCCAGCAGCTTAAGGGTCCTGGCGGGAGGGAGCTCCTACGAGCAGTACTTC
>TRBJ2-2|TRBV28|-|-|14
CASSLGGNTGELFF
TGTGCCAGCAGTTTAGGTGGAAACACCGGGGAGCTGTTTTTT
>TRBJ2-1|TRBV18|-|-|13
CASSPFPNNEQFF
TGTGCCAGCTCACCATTCCCCAACAATGAGCAGTTCTTC
>TRBJ2-3|TRBV28|-|-|16
CASSLYRGMGTDTQYF
TGTGCCAGCAGTTTATATAGGGGAATGGGCACAGATACGCAGTATTTT
>TRBJ2-7|TRBV7-8|TRBD2|-|16
CASSLVSSGVYYEQYF
TGTGCCAGCAGCTTAGTTTCTAGCGGAGTCTACTACGAGCAGTACTTC
>TRBJ2-5|TRBV29-1|TRBD2|-|15
CSVGASGGLQETQYF
TGCAGCGTTGGGGCGAGCGGGGGTTTGCAAGAGACCCAGTACTTC
>TRBJ1-3|TRBV28|-|-|15
CASSSTGFSGNTIYF
TGTGCCAGCAGTTCCACAGGATTCTCTGGAAACACCATATATTTT
>TRBJ2-1|TRBV25-1|-|-|14
CASKQGTRGNEQFF
TGTGCCAGCAAGCAGGGGACGAGGGGCAATGAGCAGTTCTTC
>TRBJ2-3|TRBV28|-|-|16
CASSWGRAPSTDTQYF
TGTGCCAGCAGTTGGGGACGTGCCCCAAGCACAGATACGCAGTATTTT
>TRBJ2-1|TRBV11-2|TRBD2|-|18
CASSFRTSGRVLNNEQFF
TGTGCCAGCAGCTTCAGGACTAGCGGGAGGGTATTAAACAATGAGCAGTTCTTC
>TRBJ2-5|TRBV5-1|-|-|13
CASSSGHQETQYF
TGCGCCAGCAGCTCCGGACACCAAGAGACCCAGTACTTC
>TRBJ2-1|TRBV5-5|-|once|15
CASSFSGDPYNEQFF
TGTGCCAGCAGCTTCTCAGGTGACCCCTACAATGAGCAGTTCTTC
>TRBJ2-1|TRBV7-6|-|once|12
CASSLGRNEQFF
TGTGCCAGCAGCTTGGGTCGTAATGAGCAGTTCTTC
>TRBJ2-1|TRBV7-8|-|-|15
CASSLVDGSYNEQFF
TGTGCCAGCAGCTTAGTAGATGGCTCCTACAATGAGCAGTTCTTC
>TRBJ2-5|TRBV11-2|-|-|13
CASSAVGRKTQYF
TGTGCCAGCAGCGCGGTGGGGAGAAAGACCCAGTACTTC
>TRBJ2-7|TRBV2|TRBD2|-|14
CASRNTPGTNEQYF
TGTGCCAGCAGAAACACGCCAGGGACTAACGAGCAGTACTTC
>TRBJ1-5|TRBV28|-|once|13
CASDRSENQPQHF
TGTGCCAGTGACCGATCAGAGAATCAGCCCCAGCATTTT
>TRBJ2-7|TRBV15|TRBD1|-|17
CATSRVTGTGGPYEQYF
TGTGCCACCAGCAGAGTGACCGGGACAGGGGGACCCTACGAGCAGTACTTC
>TRBJ2-1|TRBV2|TRBD2|-|14
CASSSRGLANEQFF
TGTGCCAGCTCTTCCCGGGGACTAGCCAATGAGCAGTTCTTC
>TRBJ1-5|TRBV12-5|TRBD1|-|15
CASASGQGYLQPQHF
TGTGCTAGTGCCTCGGGACAGGGGTATTTGCAGCCCCAGCATTTT
>TRBJ1-4|TRBV19|-|-|14
CASRPGSRNEKLFF
TGTGCCAGTAGACCCGGGAGCCGTAATGAAAAACTGTTTTTT
>TRBJ2-1|TRBV5-6|-|-|13
CASRPVRDLEQFF
TGTGCCAGCAGGCCCGTACGGGATCTTGAGCAGTTCTTC
>TRBJ1-1|TRBV6-1|-|-|14
CASSVDGGNTEAFF
TGTGCCAGCAGTGTGGACGGAGGGAACACTGAAGCTTTCTTT
>TRBJ1-4|TRBV19|TRBD1|-|14
CASSDRATNEKLFF
TGTGCCAGTAGTGACAGGGCGACTAATGAAAAACTGTTTTTT
>TRBJ2-3|TRBV27|-|-|17
CASSITSGSSGTDTQYF
TGTGCCAGCAGCATTACCTCCGGGTCGTCGGGCACAGATACGCAGTATTTT
>TRBJ2-7|TRBV5-5|TRBD2|-|15
CASSLGVGGHLEQYF
TGTGCCAGCAGCTTGGGCGTGGGAGGGCATCTCGAGCAGTACTTC
>TRBJ2-2|TRBV27|-|-|16
CASSIRPGTDTGELFF
TGTGCCAGCAGCATAAGACCGGGAACAGACACCGGGGAGCTGTTTTTT
>TRBJ2-1|TRBV10-3|-|-|13
CAISEGSYNEQFF
TGTGCCATCAGTGAGGGGAGCTACAATGAGCAGTTCTTC
>TRBJ2-7|TRBV7-2|-|-|15
CASSLEVARVHEQYF
TGTGCCAGCAGCTTAGAGGTTGCCAGGGTCCACGAGCAGTACTTC
>TRBJ2-7|TRBV18|TRBD1|-|14
CASSAGTGWYEQYF
TGTGCCAGCTCAGCCGGGACAGGGTGGTACGAGCAGTACTTC
>TRBJ2-7|TRBV14|-|-|14
CASSLQSYSYEQYF
TGTGCCAGCAGTCTTCAGTCATACTCCTACGAGCAGTACTTC
>TRBJ2-6|TRBV5-1|TRBD1|-|16
CASRPTGGGGANVLTF
TGCGCCAGCAGACCGACAGGGGGCGGTGGGGCCAACGTCCTGACTTTC
>TRBJ2-5|TRBV7-2|-|-|14
CASNGHALQETQYF
TGTGCCAGCAATGGACATGCACTTCAAGAGACCCAGTACTTC
>TRBJ1-5|TRBV28|TRBD1|-|15
CASSRLEGASQPQHF
TGTGCCAGCAGTCGCTTAGAGGGGGCAAGTCAGCCCCAGCATTTT
>TRBJ2-1|TRBV5-1|TRBD2|once|17
CASSEILAASSYNEQFF
TGCGCCAGCAGCGAGATACTAGCGGCTAGCTCCTACAATGAGCAGTTCTTC
>TRBJ1-1|TRBV6-4|-|once|13
CASSTQVNTEAFF
TGTGCCAGCTCCACACAGGTTAACACTGAAGCTTTCTTT
>TRBJ2-3|TRBV5-1|TRBD1|-|14
CASSWGTGGDTQYF
TGCGCCAGCAGTTGGGGAACAGGGGGAGATACGCAGTATTTT
>TRBJ2-3|TRBV7-9|TRBD1|-|16
CASSLRAGQGDDTQYF
TGTGCCAGCAGCTTAAGGGCTGGACAGGGCGACGATACGCAGTATTTT
>TRBJ2-3|TRBV9|-|-|15
CASSVAATATDTQYF
TGTGCCAGCAGCGTAGCAGCGACTGCCACAGATACGCAGTATTTT
>TRBJ1-1|TRBV27|-|-|14
CASSLSVTDTEAFF
TGTGCCAGCAGTTTATCGGTCACGGACACTGAAGCTTTCTTT
>TRBJ2-2|TRBV10-2|TRBD2|-|16
CASREASGWHTGELFF
TGCGCCAGCAGGGAAGCTAGCGGGTGGCACACCGGGGAGCTGTTTTTT
>TRBJ2-3|TRBV6-1|-|-|14
CASSESPWGDTQYF
TGTGCCAGCAGTGAGAGTCCCTGGGGAGATACGCAGTATTTT
>TRBJ1-5|TRBV9|-|-|15
CASSVGGGNGQPQHF
TGTGCCAGCAGCGTAGGAGGAGGGAATGGTCAGCCCCAGCATTTT
>TRBJ1-1|TRBV6-5|-|-|13
CASRGGLNTEAFF
TGTGCCAGCAGGGGGGGTTTGAACACTGAAGCTTTCTTT
>TRBJ1-5|TRBV2|TRBD1|-|15
CASSWDRESGQPQHF
TGTGCCAGCAGTTGGGACAGGGAATCCGGTCAGCCCCAGCATTTT
>TRBJ2-7|TRBV5-1|-|-|11
CASSLAYEQYF
TGCGCCAGCAGCTTGGCCTACGAGCAGTACTTC
>TRBJ2-7|TRBV28|TRBD1|-|15
CASSSTGPGTYEQYF
TGTGCCAGCAGTTCGACAGGGCCGGGCACCTACGAGCAGTACTTC
>TRBJ1-5|TRBV10-3|-|once|14
CAISEVGGGKPQHF
TGTGCCATCAGTGAGGTAGGAGGGGGGAAGCCCCAGCATTTT
>TRBJ1-2|TRBV2|-|-|14
CASSEGPSIYGYTF
TGTGCCAGCAGTGAGGGGCCTTCTATCTATGGCTACACCTTC
>TRBJ1-1|TRBV5-1|-|-|14
CASSPRTMNTEAFF
TGCGCCAGCAGCCCCAGGACCATGAACACTGAAGCTTTCTTT